The T cell receptor beta chain described here comes from a study of blood T cell repertoires in COVID-19. Study-level background: Both acute and convalescent COVID-19 samples were obtained from the United States, Italy and Spain. From T cells, B-cell-depleted T cells, or PBMCs came the material, which was cDNA or gDNA.

Original handling: The assay estimated nucleated cells by amplifying reference gene primers. Data came from immunoSEQ multiplex PCR; TCRdb stores just in-frame clones and leaves some out. D and trimming come from the DNA, and the V and J calls and clone size come from that table. There are roughly 300,000 clones in the sample; 83% occur only once, and roughly 9.4% lies in the top ten. Germline V lookup: CDR1 ENHRY, CDR2 SYGVKD. The ends were cut back, 2 bases at V and 2 bases at J, with 6 bases in the middle. The CDR3 has 13 amino acids. The chain joins TRBV10-3 to TRBJ1-1, with D unclear. Material for sequencing was peripheral blood. The TCR sequence derives from a woman aged 45-65 years who had recovered from COVID-19. CDR3 residues: CAISELANTEAFF. In DNA form, the CDR3 reads TGTGCCATCAGTGAGCTGGCTAACACTGAAGCTTTCTTT.